The 7 T cell receptor beta chains reported below all come from one sample, sequenced in a study of metastatic and nonmetastatic thyroid tumors. Using MiXCR, TCRdb reanalyzed the PCR reads. The sample carries more than 90,000 clones, roughly 12% recorded once. No treatment of any kind had been given to any patient before thyroid surgery. The sequenced sample was blood. The source is a female donor with papillary thyroid cancer or a benign thyroid nodule (not recorded which). Some clones in this sample may be carry-over from other donors' samples.

At least ten counts were recorded for this clone. The chain uses TRBV11-2 and TRBJ2-3; D is uncertain. Germline V CDR1 and CDR2: SGHAT, FQNNGV. CDR3 length: 18 amino acids. V was trimmed by 0 bases and J by 2 bases, leaving 18 bases between them. CDR3 region: CASSLERAVPTPTDTQYF. CDR3 sequence (DNA): TGTGCCAGCAGCTTAGAACGGGCGGTACCGACCCCCACAGATACGCAGTATTTT. Based on the CDR3 plus reference TRBV11-2 and TRBJ2-3, the full variable domain is EAGVAQSPRYKIIEKRQSVAFWCNPISGHATLYWYQQILGQGPKLLIQFQNNGVVDDSQLPKDRFSAERLKGVDSTLKIQPAKLEDSAVYLCASSLERAVPTPTDTQYFGPGTRLTVL.

This clone was seen many times. This chain joins TRBV6-1 and TRBJ2-1; TRBD2 matches at 10 bases. In germline, CDR1 is MNHNS, CDR2 SASEGT. The CDR3 extends over 15 amino acids. With 2 bases clipped from V and 4 bases from J, the junction kept 2 bases outside the gene matches. Here the CDR3 DNA reads TGTGCCAGCAGTGAACCAGCGGGAGGGTACAATGAGCAGTTCTTC. This translates into CASSEPAGGYNEQFF.

This clone showed up many times. The CDR3 DNA reads as TGCAGTGCTAGAACCGGGACAGGAGGTTACCAGCCCCAGCATTTT. It is translated as CSARTGTGGYQPQHF. V is TRBV20-1 and J is TRBJ1-5; 8 bases are shared with TRBD1. The V gene end was trimmed by 2 bases and the J gene end by 7 bases; junction bases not matched to a gene: 10. The CDR3 extends over 15 amino acids. Germline-derived CDR1 and CDR2 are DFQATT and SNEGSKA (reference sequence).

This clone was seen repeatedly, ten times or more. J is TRBJ1-2 and V is TRBV29-1, with D perhaps TRBD1 (5 bases). The germline V gene encodes CDR1 SQVTM and CDR2 ANQGSEA. Between the trimmed V and J ends, which lost 0 bases and 7 bases, there was a span of 6 bases. There are 11 residues in the CDR3. The CDR3 is CSVEEGAGYTF. CDR3 sequence (DNA): TGCAGCGTTGAAGAAGGGGCTGGCTACACCTTC.

This clone was observed a handful of times. A much more abundant neighbour one base away suggests this may be a read error. At the DNA level, this CDR3 is encoded by other sequences in the same sample as well. The V call is TRBV9, the J call TRBJ2-7; 10 bases are a match to TRBD1. CDR3 length: 15 amino acids. Germline V gene lookup returns CDR1 SGDLS and CDR2 YYNGEE. This chain's CDR3 is CASSAGTGVPYEQYF. CDR3 in DNA: TGTGCCAGCAGCGCCGGGACAGGGGTCCCCTACGAGCAATACTTC.

This clone was recorded many times. The J gene is TRBJ2-3, the V gene TRBV5-1; 8 bases map to TRBD2. CDR3 length equals 16 residues. Germline trimming cut 4 bases from V and 2 bases from J; bases unmatched to any gene: 9. CDR1 is SGHRS and CDR2 is YFSETQ in the germline V gene. CDR3 loop: CASSLDAGGPTDTQYF. CDR3 nucleotides: TGCGCCAGCAGCCTTGACGCGGGAGGTCCCACAGATACGCAGTATTTT.

As for this clone: One base away lies a much larger clone, so this may be a sequencing read error. DNA for the CDR3: TGTGCCAGTAAGTCGCCCCCGTCGGATACGCAGTATTTT. Its translation: CASKSPPSDTQYF. The chain uses TRBV19 and TRBJ2-3, with D uncertain. Germline values: CDR1 LNHDA, CDR2 SQIVND (reference sequence). V gave up 7 bases and J gave up 6 bases, with 14 bases separating them. CDR3 length: 13 residues.